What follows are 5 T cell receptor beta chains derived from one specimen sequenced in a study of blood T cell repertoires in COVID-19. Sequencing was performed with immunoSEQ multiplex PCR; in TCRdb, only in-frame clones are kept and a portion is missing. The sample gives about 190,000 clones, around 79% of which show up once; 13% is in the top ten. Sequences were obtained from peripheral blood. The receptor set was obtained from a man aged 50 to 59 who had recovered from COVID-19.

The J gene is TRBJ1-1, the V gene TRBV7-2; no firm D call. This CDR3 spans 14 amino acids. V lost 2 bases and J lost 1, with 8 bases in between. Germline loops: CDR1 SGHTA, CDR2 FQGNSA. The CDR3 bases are TGTGCCAGCAGCTTACATCGACAGAACACTGAAGCTTTCTTT. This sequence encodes CASSLHRQNTEAFF.

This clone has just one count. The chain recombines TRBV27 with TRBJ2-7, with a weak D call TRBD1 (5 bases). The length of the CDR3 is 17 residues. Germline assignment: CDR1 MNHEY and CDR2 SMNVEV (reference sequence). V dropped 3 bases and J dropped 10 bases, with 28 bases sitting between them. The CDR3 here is CASSFGVPLDGHMFQYF. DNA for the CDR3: TGTGCCAGCAGTTTTGGGGTGCCGCTGGATGGACATATGTTCCAGTACTTC.

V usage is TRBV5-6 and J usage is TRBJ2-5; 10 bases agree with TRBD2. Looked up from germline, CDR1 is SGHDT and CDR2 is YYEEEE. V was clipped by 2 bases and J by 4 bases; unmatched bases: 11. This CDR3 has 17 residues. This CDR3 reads CASSFLASGSRGETQYF. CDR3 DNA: TGTGCCAGCAGCTTTTTAGCTAGCGGGAGTCGGGGAGAGACCCAGTACTTC. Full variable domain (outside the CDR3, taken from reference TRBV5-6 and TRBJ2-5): DAGVTQSPTHLIKTRGQQVTLRCSPKSGHDTVSWYQQALGQGPQFIFQYYEEEERQRGNFPDRFSGHQFPNYSSELNVNALLLGDSALYLCASSFLASGSRGETQYFGPGTRLLVL.

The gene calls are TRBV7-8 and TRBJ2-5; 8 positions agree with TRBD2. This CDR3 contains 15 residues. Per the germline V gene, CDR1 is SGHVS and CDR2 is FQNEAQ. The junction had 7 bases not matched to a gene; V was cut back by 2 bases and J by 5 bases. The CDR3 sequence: CASSLTGGGYETQYF. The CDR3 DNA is TGTGCCAGCAGCTTAACAGGCGGGGGGTATGAGACCCAGTACTTC.

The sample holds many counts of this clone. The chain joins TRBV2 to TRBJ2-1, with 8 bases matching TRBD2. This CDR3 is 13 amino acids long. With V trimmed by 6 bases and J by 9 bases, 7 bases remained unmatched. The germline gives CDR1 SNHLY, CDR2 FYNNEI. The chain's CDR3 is CASSGIAGIEQFF. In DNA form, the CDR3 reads TGTGCCAGCAGCGGCATAGCGGGAATTGAGCAGTTCTTC.